Detailed here is one T cell receptor beta chain. This sample stems from a study of PD-L1 blockade in urothelial cancer. The overall study: Atezolizumab was started by patients at some point between 2014 and 2015 at 1,200 mg intravenously every 3 weeks. Samples came from 3 weeks, at the second dose, and 6 weeks into treatment.

Time point meaning: pretreatment peripheral blood. Germline trimming cut 1 base from V and 5 bases from J; bases unmatched to any gene: 2. Per the germline V gene, CDR1 is SGHRS and CDR2 is YFSETQ. The CDR3 is made up of 14 amino acids. Profiling relied on immunoSEQ multiplex PCR, and the TCRdb table lists in-frame clones only, not all of them. The sample carries about 130,000 clones, about four fifths recorded once. The source is a man between 50 and 59 years old with urothelial cancer. The V gene is TRBV5-1, the J gene TRBJ2-2, with 7 bases aligning to TRBD2. The sample was PBMCs, taken around atezolizumab (anti-PD-L1) treatment. The CDR3 nucleotides are TGCGCCAGCAGCTTGTACGGGGGGACCGGGGAGCTGTTTTTT. Residues: CASSLYGGTGELFF.